Described below is a single T cell receptor beta chain sequence and its context. What it recognizes is unknown. The source of the sample is a study of cytotoxic CD8 clonotypes in ibrutinib-treated CLL. Study conclusions and caveats: Clonotypes that were public were uncommon, and they contracted or stayed stable on treatment. The study sampled sustained-remission and progressing patients at different times. Clonality went up at the time of ibrutinib response, stayed stable in sustained remission, and later dropped back toward its baseline level at progression.

The CDR3 loop spans 13 amino acids. V shed 5 bases and J shed 4 bases, with 12 bases lying between them. Germline assignment: CDR1 MNHNS and CDR2 SASEGT. Clones were read by immunoSEQ multiplex PCR, and TCRdb kept only the in-frame ones, dropping some. The sample comprises 65,000 to 90,000 clones, approximately 87% of which are singletons, and around 36% rests with the top ten. The chain is built from TRBV6-1 and TRBJ2-7, with D perhaps matching TRBD1 (5 bases). Sequencing was performed on PBMCs, taken after 24 months of ibrutinib treatment. This receptor was taken from a human donor with chronic lymphocytic leukemia. As DNA, the CDR3 is TGTGCCAGCAGTTCTCCCACAGGATACGAGCAGTACTTC. Protein: CASSSPTGYEQYF.